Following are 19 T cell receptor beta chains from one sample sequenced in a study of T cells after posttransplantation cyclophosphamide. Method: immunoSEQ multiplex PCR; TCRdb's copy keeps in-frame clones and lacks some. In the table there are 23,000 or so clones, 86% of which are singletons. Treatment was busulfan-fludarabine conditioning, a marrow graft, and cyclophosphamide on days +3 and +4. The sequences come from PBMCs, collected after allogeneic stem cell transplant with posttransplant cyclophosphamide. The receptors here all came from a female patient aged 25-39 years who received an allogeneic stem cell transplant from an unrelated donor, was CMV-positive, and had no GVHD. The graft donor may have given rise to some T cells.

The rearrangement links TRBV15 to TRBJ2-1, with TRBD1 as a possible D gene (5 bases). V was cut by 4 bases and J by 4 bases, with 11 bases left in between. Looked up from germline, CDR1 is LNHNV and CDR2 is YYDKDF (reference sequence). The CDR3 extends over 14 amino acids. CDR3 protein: CATSNDRYYNEQFF. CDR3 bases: TGTGCCACCAGCAACGACAGATATTACAATGAGCAGTTCTTC.

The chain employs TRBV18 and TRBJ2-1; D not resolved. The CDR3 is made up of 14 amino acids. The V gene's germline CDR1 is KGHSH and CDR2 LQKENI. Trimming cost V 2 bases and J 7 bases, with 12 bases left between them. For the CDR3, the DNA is TGTGCCAGCTCACCAAGCCAGGAAGGAAATGAGCAGTTCTTC. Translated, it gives CASSPSQEGNEQFF.

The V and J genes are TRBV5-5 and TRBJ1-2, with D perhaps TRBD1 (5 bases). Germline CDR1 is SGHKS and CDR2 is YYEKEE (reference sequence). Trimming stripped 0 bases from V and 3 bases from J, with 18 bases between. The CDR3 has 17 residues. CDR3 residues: CASSLAAGRRVDYGYTF. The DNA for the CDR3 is TGTGCCAGCAGCTTGGCCGCAGGACGCAGGGTGGACTATGGCTACACCTTC. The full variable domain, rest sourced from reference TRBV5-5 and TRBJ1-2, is DAGVTQSPTHLIKTRGQQVTLRCSPISGHKSVSWYQQVLGQGPQFIFQYYEKEERGRGNFPDRFSARQFPNYSSELNVNALLLGDSALYLCASSLAAGRRVDYGYTFGSGTRLTVV.

CDR3 DNA: TGTGCCAGCAGCTTAGATTCCCCCTCGGGGAAATTAAGCAATCAGCCCCAGCATTTT. Translating it yields CASSLDSPSGKLSNQPQHF. V is TRBV11-2 and J is TRBJ1-5; unclear D gene. The germline CDR1 and CDR2 sequences are SGHAT and FQNNGV. The V end was cut by 0 bases, the J end by 1 base, with 19 bases between. CDR3 size: 19 residues.

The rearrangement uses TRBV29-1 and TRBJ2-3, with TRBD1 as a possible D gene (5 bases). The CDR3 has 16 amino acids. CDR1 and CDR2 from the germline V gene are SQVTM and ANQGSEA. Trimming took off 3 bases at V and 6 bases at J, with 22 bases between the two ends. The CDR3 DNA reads TGCAGCGTTGAGGTCCGAAACAGGAAGACGATCGATACGCAGTATTTT. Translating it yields CSVEVRNRKTIDTQYF.

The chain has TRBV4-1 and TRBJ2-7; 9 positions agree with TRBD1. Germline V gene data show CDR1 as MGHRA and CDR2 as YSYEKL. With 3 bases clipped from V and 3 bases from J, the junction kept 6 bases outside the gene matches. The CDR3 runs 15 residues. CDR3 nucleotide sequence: TGCGCCAGCAGCCAGGGACAGGGTGCAGACTACGAGCAGTACTTC. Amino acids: CASSQGQGADYEQYF.

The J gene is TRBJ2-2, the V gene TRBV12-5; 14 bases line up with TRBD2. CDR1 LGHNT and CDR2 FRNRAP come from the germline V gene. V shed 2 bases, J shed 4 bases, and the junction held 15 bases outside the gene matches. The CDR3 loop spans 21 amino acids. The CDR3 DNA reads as TGTGCTAGTGGTTTGCTCCATGTGAGACTAGCGGGGGGGCCGGGCACCGGGGAGCTGTTTTTT. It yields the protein CASGLLHVRLAGGPGTGELFF.

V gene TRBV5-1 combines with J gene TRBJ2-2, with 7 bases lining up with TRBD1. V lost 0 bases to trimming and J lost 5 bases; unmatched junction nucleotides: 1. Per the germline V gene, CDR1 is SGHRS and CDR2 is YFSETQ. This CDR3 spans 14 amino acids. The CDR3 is CASSLGQGTGELFF. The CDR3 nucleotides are TGCGCCAGCAGCTTGGGACAGGGAACCGGGGAGCTGTTTTTT.

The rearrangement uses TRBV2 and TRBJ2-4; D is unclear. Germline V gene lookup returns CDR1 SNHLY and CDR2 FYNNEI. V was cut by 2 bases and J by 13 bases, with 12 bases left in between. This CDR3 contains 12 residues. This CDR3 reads CASSETRRDQYF. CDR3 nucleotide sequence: TGTGCCAGCAGTGAAACGCGGCGAGACCAGTACTTC.

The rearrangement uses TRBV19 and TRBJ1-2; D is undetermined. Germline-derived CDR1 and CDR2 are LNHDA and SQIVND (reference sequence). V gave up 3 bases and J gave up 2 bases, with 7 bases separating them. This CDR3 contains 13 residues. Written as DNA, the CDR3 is TGTGCCAGTAGTATCCGGCGGAACTATGGCTACACCTTC. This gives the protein CASSIRRNYGYTF. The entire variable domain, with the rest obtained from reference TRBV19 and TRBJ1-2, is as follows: DGGITQSPKYLFRKEGQNVTLSCEQNLNHDAMYWYRQDPGQGLRLIYYSQIVNDFQKGDIAEGYSVSREKKESFPLTVTSAQKNPTAFYLCASSIRRNYGYTFGSGTRLTVV.

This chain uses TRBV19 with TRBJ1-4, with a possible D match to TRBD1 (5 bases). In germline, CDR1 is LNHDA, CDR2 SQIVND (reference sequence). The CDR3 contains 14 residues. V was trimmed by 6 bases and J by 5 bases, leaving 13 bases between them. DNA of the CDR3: TGTGCCAGTAGCTCCATCAGGGAAAATGAAAAACTGTTTTTT. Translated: CASSSIRENEKLFF.

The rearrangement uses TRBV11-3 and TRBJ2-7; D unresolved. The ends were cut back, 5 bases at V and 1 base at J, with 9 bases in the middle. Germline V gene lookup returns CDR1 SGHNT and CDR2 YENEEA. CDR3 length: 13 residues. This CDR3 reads CASSGSRSYEQYF. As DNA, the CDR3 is TGTGCCAGCAGCGGAAGCAGGTCCTACGAGCAGTACTTC.

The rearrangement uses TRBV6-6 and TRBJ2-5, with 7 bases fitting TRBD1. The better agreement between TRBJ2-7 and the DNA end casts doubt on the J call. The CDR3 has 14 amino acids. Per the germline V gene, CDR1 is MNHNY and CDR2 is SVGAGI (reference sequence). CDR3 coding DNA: TGTGCCAGCAGCCCGGTACAGGGGAACCACGAGCAGTACTTC. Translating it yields CASSPVQGNHEQYF.

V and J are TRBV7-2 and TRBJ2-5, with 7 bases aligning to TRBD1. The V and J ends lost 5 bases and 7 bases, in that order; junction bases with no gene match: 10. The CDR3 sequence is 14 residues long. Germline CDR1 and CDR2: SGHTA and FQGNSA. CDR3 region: CASSPAGTVPTQYF. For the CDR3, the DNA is TGTGCCAGCAGCCCCGCTGGGACAGTCCCGACCCAGTACTTC.

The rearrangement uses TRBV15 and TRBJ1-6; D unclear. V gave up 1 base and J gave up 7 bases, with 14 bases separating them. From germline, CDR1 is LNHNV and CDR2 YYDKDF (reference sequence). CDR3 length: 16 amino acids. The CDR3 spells CATSRVAQGGNSPLHF. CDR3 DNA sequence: TGTGCCACCAGCAGAGTGGCACAAGGAGGCAATTCACCCCTCCACTTT.

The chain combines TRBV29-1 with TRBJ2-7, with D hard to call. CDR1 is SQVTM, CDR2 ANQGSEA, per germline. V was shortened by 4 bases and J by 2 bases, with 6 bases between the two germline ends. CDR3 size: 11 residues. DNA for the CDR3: TGCAGCGTTGCCGTAACCTACGAGCAGTACTTC. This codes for CSVAVTYEQYF.

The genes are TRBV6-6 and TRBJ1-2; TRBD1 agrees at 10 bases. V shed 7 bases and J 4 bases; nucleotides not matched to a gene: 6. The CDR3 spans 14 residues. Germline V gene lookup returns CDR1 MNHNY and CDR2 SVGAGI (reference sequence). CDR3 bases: TGTGCCAGCACCAGACAGGGGGCAGGCTATGGCTACACCTTC. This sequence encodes CASTRQGAGYGYTF.

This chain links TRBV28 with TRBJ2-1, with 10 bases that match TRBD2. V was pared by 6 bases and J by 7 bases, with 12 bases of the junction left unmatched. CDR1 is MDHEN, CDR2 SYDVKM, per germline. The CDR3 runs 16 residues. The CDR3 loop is CASSWTSGTSGNEQFF. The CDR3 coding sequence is TGTGCCAGCAGCTGGACTAGCGGAACTTCGGGAAATGAGCAGTTCTTC. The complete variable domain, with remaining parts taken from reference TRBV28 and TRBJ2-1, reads DVKVTQSSRYLVKRTGEKVFLECVQDMDHENMFWYRQDPGLGLRLIYFSYDVKMKEKGDIPEGYSVSREKKERFSLILESASTNQTSMYLCASSWTSGTSGNEQFFGPGTRLTVL.

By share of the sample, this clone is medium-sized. CDR3 sequence: CASSLGGAGGYNEQFF. CDR3 sequence (DNA): TGTGCCAGCAGCTTAGGAGGAGCGGGGGGCTACAATGAGCAGTTCTTC. The chain is built from TRBV11-2 and TRBJ2-1; 9 bases map to TRBD2. This CDR3 is 16 amino acids long. V was clipped by 1 base and J by 3 bases; unmatched bases: 4. CDR1 and CDR2 from the germline V gene are SGHAT and FQNNGV.